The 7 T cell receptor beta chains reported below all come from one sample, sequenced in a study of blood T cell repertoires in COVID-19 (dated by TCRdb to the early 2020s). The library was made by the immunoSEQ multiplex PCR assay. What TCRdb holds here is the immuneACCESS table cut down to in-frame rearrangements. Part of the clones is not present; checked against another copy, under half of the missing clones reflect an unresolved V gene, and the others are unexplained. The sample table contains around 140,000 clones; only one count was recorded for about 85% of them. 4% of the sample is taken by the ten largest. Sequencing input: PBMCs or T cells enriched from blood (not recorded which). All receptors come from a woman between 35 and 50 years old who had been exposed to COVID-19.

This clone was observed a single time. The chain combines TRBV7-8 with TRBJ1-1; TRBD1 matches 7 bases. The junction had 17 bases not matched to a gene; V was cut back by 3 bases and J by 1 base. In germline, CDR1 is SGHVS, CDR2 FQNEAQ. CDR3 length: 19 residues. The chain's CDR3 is CASSFLLTGVGGKNTEAFF. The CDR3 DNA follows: TGTGCCAGCAGCTTCCTATTAACAGGGGTAGGGGGGAAGAACACTGAAGCTTTCTTT.

The CDR3 region is CASSTGLAGAGANVLTF. DNA of the CDR3: TGCGCCAGCAGCACGGGACTAGCGGGAGCTGGGGCCAACGTCCTGACTTTC. This rearrangement joins TRBV5-1 to TRBJ2-6; 14 bases map to TRBD2. The germline V gene encodes CDR1 SGHRS and CDR2 YFSETQ. The V segment lost 4 bases and the J segment 2 bases; nucleotides outside the gene matches: 2. The CDR3 runs 17 residues.

Here the CDR3 DNA reads TGTGCCAGCACTCTTTCCCTAGGACAGGGGCCCCCATACGTCCTGACTTTC. Translating it yields CASTLSLGQGPPYVLTF. This chain links TRBV2 with TRBJ2-6, with 9 bases identical to TRBD1. V lost 7 bases, J lost 11 bases, and 18 bases stayed unmatched. The V gene's germline CDR1 is SNHLY and CDR2 FYNNEI. The CDR3 spans 17 residues. The full variable domain, with the rest looked up from reference TRBV2 and TRBJ2-6, is EPEVTQTPSHQVTQMGQEVILRCVPISNHLYFYWYRQILGQKVEFLVSFYNNEISEKSEIFDDQFSVERPDGSNFTLKIRSTKLEDSAMYFCASTLSLGQGPPYVLTFGAGSRLTVL.

The CDR3 nucleotides read TGTGCCAGCAGCTTACGGACAGGGTGGGACACTGAAGCTTTCTTT. This codes for CASSLRTGWDTEAFF. This rearrangement joins TRBV21-1 to TRBJ1-1; TRBD1 is taken as the D call from the table, unchecked against the DNA. TRBV21-1 is classified as a pseudogene. There are 15 residues in the CDR3.

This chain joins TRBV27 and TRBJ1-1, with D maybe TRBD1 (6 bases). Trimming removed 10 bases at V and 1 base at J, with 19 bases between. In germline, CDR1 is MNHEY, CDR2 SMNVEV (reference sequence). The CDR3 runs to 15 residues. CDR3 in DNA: TGTGCCACCATCTTCCAGGGGTATGGGAACACTGAAGCTTTCTTT. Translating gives CATIFQGYGNTEAFF.

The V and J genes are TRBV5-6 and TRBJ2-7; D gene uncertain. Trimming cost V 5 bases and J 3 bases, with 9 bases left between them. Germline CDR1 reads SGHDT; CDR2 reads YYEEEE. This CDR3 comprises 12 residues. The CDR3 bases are TGTGCCAGCAGTCGTCGGAGCTACGAGCAGTACTTC. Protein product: CASSRRSYEQYF.

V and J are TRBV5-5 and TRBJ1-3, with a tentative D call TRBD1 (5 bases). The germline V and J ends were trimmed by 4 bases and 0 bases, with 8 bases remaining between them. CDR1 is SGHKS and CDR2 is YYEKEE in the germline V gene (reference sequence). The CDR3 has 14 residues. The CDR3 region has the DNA TGTGCCAGCAGCGCGGGACCCTCTGGAAACACCATATATTTT. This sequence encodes CASSAGPSGNTIYF.